The clone carrying this T cell receptor (beta chain) has a handful of counts. CDR1 is SGHRS and CDR2 is YFSETQ in the germline V gene. J lost 10 bases, V lost 4 bases, and 11 bases had no gene match. The CDR3 contains 14 residues. This specimen belongs to a study of blood T cells in healthy people across ages. The second PCR ran about 6 to 12 cycles with a sample-barcoded 5' primer and J-beta primers. MiXCR was run by TCRdb on the 5' RACE reads, yielding one entry per CDR3 protein. Of roughly 2 million distinct CDR3 sequences listed, less than 50% are singletons. This TCR came from a woman aged 40 to 50 in good health. What was sequenced was blood. This chain joins TRBV5-1 and TRBJ1-2; 9 nucleotides match TRBD1. The CDR3, as DNA: TGCGCCAGCAGCAGGACAGGGGCCTCCCATAACTACACCTTC. Amino acid sequence: CASSRTGASHNYTF.